The 5 T cell receptor beta chains below were found in one sample sequenced in a study of control samples from healthy donors and cancer patients. Assay used: immunoSEQ multiplex PCR; TCRdb lists only in-frame clones, some missing. Of approximately 150,000 clones in the sample, about 91% are singletons; the top ten hold about 3.2%. The sample was blood. These receptors all stem from a man aged 25-45 years in good health.

The chain links TRBV5-1 to TRBJ2-2, with 7 bases aligning to TRBD2. V was pared by 4 bases and J by 2 bases, with 8 bases of the junction left unmatched. This CDR3 contains 16 residues. Germline lookup yields CDR1 SGHRS and CDR2 YFSETQ. The DNA of the CDR3 is TGCGCCAGCAGCCAACAAACTAGCGCCAACACCGGGGAGCTGTTTTTT. It encodes CASSQQTSANTGELFF.

The chain is built from TRBV27 and TRBJ2-7; D gene uncertain. The CDR3 extends over 16 amino acids. The V gene lost 0 bases and the J gene lost 2 bases, with 14 bases spanning the gap. Germline V CDR1 and CDR2: MNHEY, SMNVEV (reference sequence). The CDR3: CASSLSVQALPYEQYF. The CDR3 nucleotides are TGTGCCAGCAGTTTATCGGTGCAGGCTTTACCCTACGAGCAGTACTTC.

In this sample, this clone turned up once. J is TRBJ2-1 and V is TRBV6-2 or TRBV6-3; 8 nucleotides line up with TRBD2. V dropped 4 bases and J dropped 2; count of bases not matched to a gene: 1. The CDR3 loop spans 14 amino acids. Germline CDR1 reads MNHEY; CDR2 reads SVGEGT. CDR3 amino acids: CASSFGGAYNEQFF. The DNA of the CDR3 is TGTGCCAGCAGTTTCGGGGGGGCCTACAATGAGCAGTTCTTC.

This clone was counted only a few times. The CDR3: CASSAGGFSGNTIYF. CDR3 sequence (DNA): TGTGCCAGCAGCGCAGGGGGGTTCTCTGGAAACACCATATATTTT. The chain has TRBV6-5 and TRBJ1-3; 7 nucleotides align to TRBD1. CDR3 length: 15 amino acids. V was pared by 6 bases and J by 0 bases, with 5 bases of the junction left unmatched. Germline loops: CDR1 MNHEY, CDR2 SVGAGI.

The chain has TRBV6-5 and TRBJ1-2; no firm D call. Germline V gene data show CDR1 as MNHEY and CDR2 as SVGAGI. Trimming shortened V by 1 base and J by 8 bases, and 11 bases separated the two germline ends. The CDR3 consists of 13 residues. CDR3 DNA: TGTGCCAGCAGTTACTATAGGGAGGCCGGCTACACCTTC. Encoded protein: CASSYYREAGYTF.